These 9 T cell receptor beta chains share one sample of origin, sequenced in a study of T cell responses to AZD1222 COVID-19 vaccine. The assay was immunoSEQ multiplex PCR, and TCRdb's table has in-frame clones only and misses some. The table lists 120,000 to 150,000 clones, roughly nine tenths of them singletons. The source was peripheral blood, collected 28 days after the second AZD1222 dose. The receptors stem from an adult who received the AZD1222 COVID-19 vaccine.

The chain couples TRBV19 to TRBJ2-7, with unresolved D. Between the trimmed V and J ends, which lost 0 bases and 3 bases, there was a span of 9 bases. Germline CDR1 and CDR2: LNHDA and SQIVND (reference sequence). This CDR3 is built from 14 residues. CDR3 in amino acids: CASSIDGVNYEQYF. For the CDR3, the DNA is TGTGCCAGTAGTATAGATGGGGTCAACTACGAGCAGTACTTC.

The rearrangement joins TRBV15 to TRBJ2-7; TRBD1 matches at 8 bases. With V trimmed by 5 bases and J by 5 bases, 11 bases remained unmatched. There are 15 residues in the CDR3. Germline values: CDR1 LNHNV, CDR2 YYDKDF (reference sequence). CDR3 nucleotides: TGTGCCACCAGCTCCCCGACAGGGGCTACCCACGAGCAGTACTTC. Its protein is CATSSPTGATHEQYF. Full variable domain (outside the CDR3, taken from reference TRBV15 and TRBJ2-7): DAMVIQNPRYQVTQFGKPVTLSCSQTLNHNVMYWYQQKSSQAPKLLFHYYDKDFNNEADTPDNFQSRRPNTSFCFLDIRSPGLGDTAMYLCATSSPTGATHEQYFGPGTRLTVT.

The CDR3 nucleotides are TGTGCCAGCAGCTCTCGGACAGGGTATCAGCCCCAGCATTTT. Translation: CASSSRTGYQPQHF. J is TRBJ1-5 and V is TRBV7-2, with 8 bases fitting TRBD1. Trimming cost V 4 bases and J 5 bases; bases outside gene matches: 4. CDR1 is SGHTA, CDR2 FQGNSA, per germline. This CDR3 is 14 amino acids long.

V and J are TRBV3-1 (or the pseudogene TRBV3-2) and TRBJ1-3; a weak D match, TRBD1 (6 bases). Germline V lookup: CDR1 LGHDT, CDR2 YNNKEL (reference sequence). The ends were cut back, 4 bases at V and 2 bases at J, with 18 bases in the middle. This CDR3 has 17 amino acids. In DNA form, the CDR3 reads TGTGCCAGCAGCCGTAGTACGACAGGTCCGCCTGGAAACACCATATATTTT. Protein: CASSRSTTGPPGNTIYF.

The chain combines TRBV15 with TRBJ1-4; D gene ambiguous. The germline CDR1 and CDR2 sequences are LNHNV and YYDKDF (reference sequence). The CDR3 loop spans 15 amino acids. Trimming took 3 bases from V and 3 from J, leaving 11 bases between them. Here the CDR3 reads CATSSEEGANEKLFF. In nucleotides, the CDR3 is TGTGCCACCAGCAGCGAGGAAGGAGCTAATGAAAAACTGTTTTTT. Full variable domain (remainder filled in from reference TRBV15 and TRBJ1-4): DAMVIQNPRYQVTQFGKPVTLSCSQTLNHNVMYWYQQKSSQAPKLLFHYYDKDFNNEADTPDNFQSRRPNTSFCFLDIRSPGLGDTAMYLCATSSEEGANEKLFFGSGTQLSVL.

J is TRBJ1-5 and V is TRBV6-2 or TRBV6-3; TRBD1 matches 8 bases. Per germline, CDR1 MNHEY and CDR2 SVGEGT. Trimming removed 4 bases from V and 6 bases from J; junction bases left unmatched: 5. The CDR3 is 14 residues long. For the CDR3, the DNA is TGTGCCAGCAGTTTCGCGACAGGGGCTCAGCCCCAGCATTTT. Its protein product is CASSFATGAQPQHF.

The chain couples TRBV10-3 to TRBJ2-1, with D hard to call. This CDR3 spans 15 amino acids. The V end lost 2 bases, the J end lost 5 bases, and 13 bases lay between the germline ends. Looked up from germline, CDR1 is ENHRY and CDR2 is SYGVKD. The CDR3 region is CAISERLREDNEQFF. DNA of the CDR3: TGTGCCATCAGTGAGAGACTGCGAGAGGACAATGAGCAGTTCTTC.

The V and J genes are TRBV10-3 and TRBJ1-5, with D tentatively TRBD1 (5 bases). Trimming removed 6 bases from V and 3 bases from J, with 12 bases in between. CDR1 is ENHRY, CDR2 SYGVKD, per germline. The length of the CDR3 is 14 residues. In DNA, the CDR3 is TGTGCCATCAGCCCTGGGGGGGACAATCAGCCCCAGCATTTT. Protein: CAISPGGDNQPQHF.

This chain joins TRBV29-1 and TRBJ1-2, with D unclear. The CDR3 sequence is 12 residues long. Trimming shortened V by 3 bases and J by 8 bases, and 13 bases separated the two germline ends. Per the germline V gene, CDR1 is SQVTM and CDR2 is ANQGSEA. CDR3 coding DNA: TGCAGCGTTGACGAGGACCCGTGGGGCTACACCTTC. Its protein product is CSVDEDPWGYTF. The whole variable domain, filled in from reference TRBV29-1 and TRBJ1-2, reads SAVISQKPSRDICQRGTSLTIQCQVDSQVTMMFWYRQQPGQSLTLIATANQGSEATYESGFVIDKFPISRPNLTFSTLTVSNMSPEDSSIYLCSVDEDPWGYTFGSGTRLTVV.